The text below deals with one T cell receptor beta chain. The antigen it recognizes is unknown. Base quality data are lacking; no much larger clone is found one base away. This sample was included in a study of blood T cell repertoires in COVID-19 (dated by TCRdb to the early 2020s). Background for the entire study: Collaborator samples came from the United States, Italy and Spain and covered acute and convalescent phases of COVID-19. The prospective study material was composed of cDNA or gDNA derived from T cells, B-cell-depleted T cells, or PBMCs. Deeply sampled blood TCRbeta repertoires from subjects exposed to, actively infected with, or recovered from COVID-19 were included in the dataset. The repertoires were made available in a free public database intended to serve as a resource for research on the immune response to SARS-CoV-2. The samples were drawn from the first 160 participants of the ongoing ImmuneRACE study and from over a thousand subjects provided by 6 global collaborators. The sample metadata nearly always contained a de-identified subject ID, COVID-19 status, age in years and sex. Where available, HLA class I and class II types were obtained from metadata supplied by the sample provider rather than from assay-based typing. The paper as a whole reports these results and caveats: How much clinical and demographic metadata was included differed by source and by participant, and the metadata was provided uncurated.

Enrolling through a virtual design, the prospective study's participants ranged in age from roughly 18 to 95 years and lived across 24 United States geographic areas. Cohort assignment in the prospective study relied on participant-reported clinical history from a screening survey and a study questionnaire. Recovered participants in ImmuneRACE Cohort 3 were defined as having two consecutive negative NP/OP PCR tests, clearance from a healthcare professional, or resolution of symptoms. In the prospective study, mobile phlebotomists collected whole blood, serum and a nasopharyngeal or oropharyngeal swab from each participant. Over a roughly 2-month period, participants in the prospective study had the option of providing additional blood draws and questionnaires. Blood samples from the prospective study were shipped frozen or at room temperature prior to DNA extraction. The immunoSEQ Assay, a bias-controlled multiplex PCR, was used to amplify TCRbeta CDR3 regions from genomic DNA. Per the authors' processing: Nucleated cell counts per sample were estimated from amplification of reference gene primers within the assay. To quantify the absolute abundance of each unique TCRbeta CDR3 rearrangement, sequence reads were collapsed and filtered. For each sample, productive Simpson clonality was calculated as the square root of Simpson's diversity index over productive rearrangements. Drawn from immuneACCESS, this table holds only the in-frame rearrangements with V and J called that TCRdb kept. Clones are partly lost; checked studies trace under half to an unresolved V gene and leave the rest unexplained. Clonal size and the V and J genes are those of that table, whereas D and trimming came from the DNA. The table for this sample lists 300,000 to 400,000 clones; around 90% of them were counted only once. The ten largest account for less than 1.5% of the sample.

The sequencing sample was made of PBMCs or T cells enriched from blood (not recorded which). The TCR sequence derives from a woman under 30 who had recovered from COVID-19.

The nucleotide sequence reads as follows: TGCAGCGTTGGAAGGGACTCCCCATATGGCTACACCTTC. Translated, it reads CSVGRDSPYGYTF. The receptor chain draws on TRBV29-1 and TRBJ1-2; a weak D assignment points to TRBD1 (5 bases agree). From cysteine to phenylalanine, the CDR3 is 13 amino acids long. Of the read, only the CDR3 DNA is kept; its 39 bases are in frame from base 1. The germline V gene gives CDR1 as SQVTM and CDR2 as ANQGSEA. V and J lose 4 bases and 5 bases, and a span of 14 bases separates them. The CDR3 plus the reference TRBV29-1 and TRBJ1-2 genes for the other parts give the full variable domain: SAVISQKPSRDICQRGTSLTIQCQVDSQVTMMFWYRQQPGQSLTLIATANQGSEATYESGFVIDKFPISRPNLTFSTLTVSNMSPEDSSIYLCSVGRDSPYGYTFGSGTRLTVV.